The sequence of this T cell receptor beta chain was determined in a study of T cells in localized non-small cell lung cancer (TCRdb year 2020). The study in broad terms: The study examined T cell repertoires in 236 patients with early-stage NSCLC and compared tumors with uninvolved tumor-adjacent lungs. All 230 or so NSCLC patients in the cohort were treatment-naive and had localized lung tumors that were resected. The mean age of the NSCLC patients was about 67 years, with 130 or so men and 85 to 110 women.

Overall results and qualifications from the work: Because multi-region tumor sequencing was not performed, intratumor heterogeneity could not be ruled out. Uninvolved tumor-adjacent lung showed the highest T cell clonality, higher than tumor, which suggests more focused antigenic responses in the uninvolved tumor-adjacent lung. Because of the exploratory design, TCR variables were selected using unadjusted p-values without false-discovery rate correction. Higher T cell density in blood was associated with longer overall survival, whereas higher clonality in adjacent lung was associated with shorter survival. A median of 57 of the top 100 tumor clones were detected in paired uninvolved adjacent lung, and around 30 of these tumor clones were also found among the top 100 clones of the paired uninvolved adjacent lung.

V is reduced by 5 bases and J by 2 bases, leaving a spacing of 2 bases between them. According to the germline V gene, CDR1 reads MGHDK and CDR2 reads SYGVNS. The CDR3 numbers 11 residues from cysteine through phenylalanine. Left in the record is the CDR3 DNA by itself, 33 bases read in frame from the first base. At diagnosis, tumor, uninvolved tumor-adjacent lung and peripheral blood were collected and then preserved as a mix of FFPE and fresh-frozen material. For TCR repertoire profiling, blood samples were analyzed in the form of peripheral blood mononuclear cells. The immunoSEQ Assay was used to sequence TCR beta CDR3 regions from DNA. Turning to the authors' computational methods: To compute T cell density, TCR beta template counts were normalized to usable DNA, which was estimated by amplifying housekeeping genes. Using the preseqR package, richness was estimated by extrapolating to 120,000 templates for tissue samples and 400,000 templates for PBMC samples. Clonality was defined by subtracting Pielou's evenness from one. Differential abundance testing on productive amino-acid clonotypes, with a minimum total count of 5 and an alpha of 0.1, was used to identify tissue-enriched TCRs. Repertoire overlap between compartments was quantified with the Jaccard Index and Morisita Overlap Index. TCR beta CDR3s were clustered by GLIPH together with public tetramer-defined viral CDR3s, and at least three viral sequences plus V-gene enrichment were required for viral motifs. This is the immuneACCESS table as TCRdb keeps it, with only in-frame sequences that have V and J called. A part of the clones is gone; compared with another copy, unresolved V genes explain less than half, and the rest is unexplained. D and trimming were read from the DNA, whereas the V and J calls and clone size are those reported in that table. The sample records 26,000 or so clones, roughly nine tenths of which are singletons. The ten largest clones capture around 15% of the sample.

This clone showed up just a few times. This receptor's antigen is unknown. The input lacks base qualities; no much larger clone sits a single base away. This TCR came from a female donor of 60 years or more with stage II squamous cell lung carcinoma. The chain is made from TRBV25-1 and TRBJ2-3; there is no confident call for the D gene. The sample consisted of peripheral blood, taken before any cancer treatment. The DNA sequence is given as TGTGCCAGCAGTAACACAGATACGCAGTATTTT. Its protein product is CASSNTDTQYF.